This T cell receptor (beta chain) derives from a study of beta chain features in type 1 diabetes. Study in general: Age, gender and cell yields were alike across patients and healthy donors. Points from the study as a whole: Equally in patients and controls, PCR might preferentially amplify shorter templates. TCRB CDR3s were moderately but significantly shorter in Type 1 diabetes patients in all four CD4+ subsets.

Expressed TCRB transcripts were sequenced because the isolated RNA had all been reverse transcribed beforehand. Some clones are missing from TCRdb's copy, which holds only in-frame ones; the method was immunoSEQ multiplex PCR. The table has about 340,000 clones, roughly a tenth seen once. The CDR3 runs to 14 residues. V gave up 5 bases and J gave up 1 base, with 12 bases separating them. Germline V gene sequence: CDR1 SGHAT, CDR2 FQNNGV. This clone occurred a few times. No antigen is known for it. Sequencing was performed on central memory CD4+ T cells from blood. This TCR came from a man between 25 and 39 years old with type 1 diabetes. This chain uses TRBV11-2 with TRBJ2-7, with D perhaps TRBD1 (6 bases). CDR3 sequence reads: CASSNQGCSYEQYF. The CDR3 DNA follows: TGTGCCAGCAGCAATCAGGGGTGTTCCTACGAGCAGTACTTC. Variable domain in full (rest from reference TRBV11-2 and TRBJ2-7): EAGVAQSPRYKIIEKRQSVAFWCNPISGHATLYWYQQILGQGPKLLIQFQNNGVVDDSQLPKDRFSAERLKGVDSTLKIQPAKLEDSAVYLCASSNQGCSYEQYFGPGTRLTVT.